A selection of T cell receptor beta chains follows, all from one sample in a study of OX40 agonist ivuxolimab in advanced cancers. The repertoire was sequenced with immunoSEQ multiplex PCR; TCRdb's copy has only in-frame clones and lacks some. The sample yields tens of thousands of clones, roughly 89% seen once. The material sequenced was CD4+ or CD8+ T cells sorted from blood, taken in a trial of the OX40 agonist ivuxolimab. These receptors were collected from an adult with an advanced solid tumor such as melanoma, head and neck, liver or kidney cancer. Each CDR3 is given with its conserved first and last residue. A D gene is named only where the DNA matches it firmly. The size field is filled for only some rows; it gives once, few, many or a size class.

J gene | clone size | V gene | D gene | CDR3 DNA | CDR3 protein
TRBJ2-3 | once | TRBV5-1 | TRBD2 | TGCGCCAGCAGCTTGGAAGGGCGTGGCGGCGGGGGTTTCGCAGATACGCAGTATTTT | CASSLEGRGGGGFADTQYF
TRBJ2-7 | - | TRBV4-2 | - | TGTGCCAGCAGCCAAGAACGCTACCGGGAATACGAGCAGTACTTC | CASSQERYREYEQYF
TRBJ2-6 | once | TRBV30 | TRBD1 | TGTGCCTGGAGTTTGGGGACAGTAAGCTCTGGGGCCAACGTCCTGACTTTC | CAWSLGTVSSGANVLTF
TRBJ2-7 | - | TRBV7-6 | - | TGTGCCAGCAGCTTAGCGGTGACAGGTTCCGAGCAGTACTTC | CASSLAVTGSEQYF
TRBJ2-1 | - | TRBV5-1 | - | TGCGCCAGCAGCTTTAGAACGATTTTCAGTGATGAGCAGTTCTTC | CASSFRTIFSDEQFF
TRBJ2-7 | - | TRBV19 | - | TGTGCCAGTAGTCACGACATAACCATGGGACGCGAGCAGTACTTC | CASSHDITMGREQYF
TRBJ2-7 | - | TRBV19 | - | TGTGCCAGTAGTCCCAACCAGGTTACCCTCTACGAGCAGTACTTC | CASSPNQVTLYEQYF
TRBJ2-6 | - | TRBV7-6 | TRBD1 | TGTGCCAGCAGCCCAGGGGACAGGGCTTCGGGGGCCAACGTCCTGACTTTC | CASSPGDRASGANVLTF
TRBJ2-1 | - | TRBV29-1 | - | TGCAGCGTTGCCGGGCGCGGCTCCTACAATGAGCAGTTCTTC | CSVAGRGSYNEQFF
TRBJ2-3 | - | TRBV5-1 | - | TGCGCCAGCAGCGAAGGTCGAACAGGGCGGGAGCGGGTAGATACGCAGTATTTT | CASSEGRTGRERVDTQYF
TRBJ2-7 | - | TRBV4-3 | - | TGCGCCAGCAGCCAAGGACAGCAAACCTACGAGCAGTACTTC | CASSQGQQTYEQYF
TRBJ1-2 | - | TRBV9 | - | TGTGCCAGCAGCGTACAGGGCGGCTATGGCTACACCTTC | CASSVQGGYGYTF
TRBJ2-3 | - | TRBV5-1 | - | TGCGCCAGCAGCTTGGCCGCGGTCTCTAGCACAGATACGCAGTATTTT | CASSLAAVSSTDTQYF
TRBJ1-3 | - | TRBV5-6 | - | TGTGCCAGCAGCTCGATCGGGGTCTCTGGAAACACCATATATTTT | CASSSIGVSGNTIYF
TRBJ1-2 | once | TRBV18 | - | TGTGCCAGCTCACAAGACAGAATCTATGGCTACACCTTC | CASSQDRIYGYTF
TRBJ2-1 | once | TRBV4-1 | TRBD2 | TGCGCCAGCAGCCAAGGAAACGGGAGGGCAACCTACAATGAGCAGTTCTTC | CASSQGNGRATYNEQFF
TRBJ1-5 | - | TRBV11-2 | - | TGTGCCAGCAGCTTAGTGACGGCACAGCCCCAGCATTTT | CASSLVTAQPQHF
TRBJ1-5 | few | TRBV4-2 | - | TGTGCCAGCAGCCAAGTGGTGTCCAATCAGCCCCAGCATTTT | CASSQVVSNQPQHF
TRBJ1-2 | - | TRBV30 | - | TGTGCCTGGAGTTCGGGCCTGTTAGGGGCGGGGGGCTACACCTTC | CAWSSGLLGAGGYTF
TRBJ2-7 | - | TRBV9 | - | TGTGCCAGCAGCGATGGACAGTCAACCTACGAGCAGTACTTC | CASSDGQSTYEQYF
TRBJ1-2 | - | TRBV28 | - | TGTGCCAGCAGAATAACCACAGGATTTTCTAATGGCTACACCTTC | CASRITTGFSNGYTF
TRBJ1-2 | once | TRBV19 | TRBD1 | TGTGCCAGTAGTCAGGGGGCACGTGGAGCTAACTATGGCTACACCTTC | CASSQGARGANYGYTF
TRBJ2-3 | - | TRBV18 | TRBD2 | TGTGCCAGCTCACCACCGGCTAGCGGGAGTGATACGCAGTATTTT | CASSPPASGSDTQYF
TRBJ2-2 | - | TRBV5-1 | TRBD2 | TGCGCCAGCAGCTTGGAGGGAGGGGTCCTCACCGGGGAGCTGTTTTTT | CASSLEGGVLTGELFF
TRBJ1-6 | - | TRBV9 | - | TGTGCCAGCAGCGTAGACACCTATAATTCACCCCTCCACTTT | CASSVDTYNSPLHF
TRBJ1-2 | - | TRBV10-3 | TRBD1 | TGTGCCATCAGACGGACAGGGATCTACTATGGCTACACCTTC | CAIRRTGIYYGYTF
TRBJ2-7 | once | TRBV6-5 | - | TGTGCCAGCACCTGGACAGCTACCTACGAGCAGTACTTC | CASTWTATYEQYF
TRBJ2-7 | - | TRBV6-5 | - | TGTGCCAGCCGTCCCCGCGGGACATCGGGAGTGCAGTACTTC | CASRPRGTSGVQYF
TRBJ1-6 | - | TRBV18 | - | TGTGCCAGCTCGCCAGCGGACGGCGCCCTCCACTTT | CASSPADGALHF
TRBJ2-7 | - | TRBV10-3 | TRBD1 | TGTGCCATCAGTGTAGACAGGGGAGGCGAGCAGTACTTC | CAISVDRGGEQYF
TRBJ1-2 | once | TRBV5-1 | TRBD1 | TGCGCCAGCAGCGGGACAGGGGAAAACTATGGCTACACCTTC | CASSGTGENYGYTF